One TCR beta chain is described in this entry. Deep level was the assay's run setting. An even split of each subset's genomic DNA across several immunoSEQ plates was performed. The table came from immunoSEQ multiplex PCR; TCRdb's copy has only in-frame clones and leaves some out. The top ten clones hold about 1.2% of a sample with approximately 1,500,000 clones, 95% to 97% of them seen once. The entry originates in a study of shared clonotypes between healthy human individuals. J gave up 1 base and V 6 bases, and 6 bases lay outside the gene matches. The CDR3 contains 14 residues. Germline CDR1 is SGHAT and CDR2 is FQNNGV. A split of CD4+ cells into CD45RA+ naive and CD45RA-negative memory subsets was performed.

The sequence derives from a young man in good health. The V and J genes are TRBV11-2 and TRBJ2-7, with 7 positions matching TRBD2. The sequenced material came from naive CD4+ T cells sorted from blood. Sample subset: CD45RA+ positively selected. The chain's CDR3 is CASRTIAGSYEQYF. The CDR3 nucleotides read TGTGCCAGCAGGACCATAGCGGGTTCCTACGAGCAGTACTTC.